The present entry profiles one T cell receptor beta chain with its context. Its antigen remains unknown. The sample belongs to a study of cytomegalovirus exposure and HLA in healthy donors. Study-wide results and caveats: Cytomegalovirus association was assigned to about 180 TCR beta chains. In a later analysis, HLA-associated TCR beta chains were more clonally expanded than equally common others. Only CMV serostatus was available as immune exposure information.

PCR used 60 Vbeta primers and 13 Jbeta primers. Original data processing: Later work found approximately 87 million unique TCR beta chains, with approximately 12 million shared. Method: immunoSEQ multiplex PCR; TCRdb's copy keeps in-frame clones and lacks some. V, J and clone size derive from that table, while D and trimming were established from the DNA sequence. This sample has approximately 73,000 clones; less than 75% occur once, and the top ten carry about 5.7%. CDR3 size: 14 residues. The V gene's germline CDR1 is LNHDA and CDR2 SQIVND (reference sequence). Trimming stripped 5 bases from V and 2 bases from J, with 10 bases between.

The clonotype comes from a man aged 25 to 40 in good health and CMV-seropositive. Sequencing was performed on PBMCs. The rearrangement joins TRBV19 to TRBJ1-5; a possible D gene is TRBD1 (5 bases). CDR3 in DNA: TGTGCCAGTAGTCAAGGGGCTGGCAATCAGCCCCAGCATTTT. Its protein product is CASSQGAGNQPQHF.